Listed below are T cell receptor beta chains from one sample, sequenced in a study of T cells expressing NK-cell markers. TCRdb re-called the 5' RACE reads, yielding one record per CDR3 amino acid sequence without DNA. Recorded for this sample: a few hundred thousand distinct CDR3 sequences. Sequences were obtained from blood T cells: a sorted CD56 or NKG2C T cell subset, CD4+ or CD8+ T cells, or bulk PBMC T cells (not recorded which). The source of these receptors is a young man in good health. Both conserved end residues are part of each CDR3.

>TRBV30|TRBJ1-2
CAFWDREISNYGYTF
>TRBV20-1|TRBJ2-2
CSARISGELFF
>TRBV25-1|TRBJ2-3
CASSPTGPLGGTQYF
>TRBV18|TRBJ1-5
CASSPQGPLNQPQHF
>TRBV6-2/TRBV6-3|TRBJ2-5
CASSLYGLQETQYF
>TRBV18|TRBJ2-1
CASSGGKYNEQFF
>TRBV5-1|TRBJ2-2
CASRTDANTGELFF
>TRBV6-5|TRBJ2-7
CASSYIAAQGYEQYF
>TRBV2|TRBJ2-3
CASSPPGRADTQYF
>TRBV29-1|TRBJ1-2
CSVVDLNYGYTF
>TRBV7-2|TRBJ2-1
CASSKLAGEQFF
>TRBV27|TRBJ1-2
CASSLRGSHYGYTF
>TRBV12-3/TRBV12-4|TRBJ2-3
CASSGDRGSTQYF
>TRBV11-2|TRBJ2-5
CASSPFWAGGGETQYF
>TRBV28|TRBJ2-7
CASSNNRGGHSEQYF
>TRBV19|TRBJ2-1
CASDSGSQYNEQFF
>TRBV4-2|TRBJ2-1
CASSQYRTSGQIYNEQFF
>TRBV3-1|TRBJ2-2
CASSQGGLLNTGELFF
>TRBV4-3|TRBJ2-1
CASSQDTASGRNEQFF
>TRBV7-3|TRBJ2-7
CASSALAGVSHEQYF
>TRBV9|TRBJ2-2
CASSIGQGLNTGELFF
>TRBV5-1|TRBJ2-1
CASSPGLAQAGVRDEQFF
>TRBV11-3|TRBJ2-5
CASSLAPRGETQYF
>TRBV7-9|TRBJ2-7
CASRKDRGGRSYEQYF
>TRBV5-5|TRBJ2-2
CASSPLRPRGELFF
>TRBV7-9|TRBJ2-1
CASSLVSHVSYNEQFF
>TRBV7-9|TRBJ2-5
CASSSTDGDRSLEAQYF
>TRBV5-1|TRBJ1-2
CASSLEGRSSYGYTF
>TRBV7-8|TRBJ2-3
CASSLVLGQGITFTDTQYF
>TRBV2|TRBJ2-5
CASSGGVRQETQYF
>TRBV20-1|TRBJ2-1
CSALSLAVHNEQFF
>TRBV6-5|TRBJ2-1
CASGTSGREGEQFF
>TRBV20-1|TRBJ2-5
CSASLLAGALETQYF
>TRBV7-9|TRBJ2-2
CASSPTSGRVHTGELFF
>TRBV10-3|TRBJ2-3
CALAERGDTQYF
>TRBV28|TRBJ2-7
CASSFPSGRAYEQYF
>TRBV6-2/TRBV6-3|TRBJ2-5
CASSLWDSEETQYF
>TRBV20-1|TRBJ1-2
CSARAAGDYGYTF
>TRBV5-5|TRBJ2-5
CASSEGQGQETQYF
>TRBV27|TRBJ1-2
CASRSIGTGGSGYTF
>TRBV12-3/TRBV12-4|TRBJ2-5
CASNTWETGKETQYF
>TRBV20-1|TRBJ1-2
CSASVRTGAWGYTF
>TRBV10-3|TRBJ2-1
CAISESHPGEQFF
>TRBV28|TRBJ2-5
CASSLGQGYQETQYF
>TRBV15|TRBJ1-5
CATSSALEPQHF
>TRBV7-6|TRBJ2-1
CASSLWPTGGRDNEQFF
>TRBV9|TRBJ2-1
CASSPAGIYNEQFF
>TRBV7-8|TRBJ2-7
CASSLSGTGLRYEQYF
>TRBV6-5|TRBJ2-1
CASSLTSGKGNEQFF
>TRBV12-3/TRBV12-4|TRBJ2-1
CASSLSQGNQFF
>TRBV7-6|TRBJ2-5
CASSLGDILGETQYF